This T cell receptor beta chain was identified in a study of T-cell memory formation after mild COVID-19. From the 5' RACE reads, TCRdb called clonotypes with MiXCR, one entry per CDR3 protein. The profile shows about half a million distinct CDR3 sequences, roughly 20% of them singletons. With respect to this clonotype: Its matching antigen is unknown.

Study-level findings and limits: Confirmation of SARS-CoV-2 specificity was lacking for second-wave clones peaking day 37. Clones that shrank (day 15 to 85) were balanced CD4/CD8, whereas later expanders leaned CD4+. That cross-reactive memory joined was suggested by some responding clones appearing in pre-infection memory. For contracting clones, CD4+ ones sat mainly in CM and EM, CD8+ in EMRA.

The CDR3 loop spans 15 amino acids. Germline assignment: CDR1 SGHNT and CDR2 YYREEE (reference sequence). After removal of 3 bases from V and 7 bases from J, the junction contained 9 bases not matched to a gene. This TCR was sampled from an adult woman who had mild COVID-19 (a few samples of this study predate the infection). Cell type and time point are not known. This chain joins TRBV5-4 and TRBJ2-2, with 7 bases fitting TRBD1. The specimen was PBMCs or a T cell subset sorted from them (not recorded which). CDR3 residues: CASSSFRDRGGELFF. DNA of the CDR3: TGTGCCAGCAGCTCTTTCCGGGACAGAGGCGGGGAGCTGTTTTTT.